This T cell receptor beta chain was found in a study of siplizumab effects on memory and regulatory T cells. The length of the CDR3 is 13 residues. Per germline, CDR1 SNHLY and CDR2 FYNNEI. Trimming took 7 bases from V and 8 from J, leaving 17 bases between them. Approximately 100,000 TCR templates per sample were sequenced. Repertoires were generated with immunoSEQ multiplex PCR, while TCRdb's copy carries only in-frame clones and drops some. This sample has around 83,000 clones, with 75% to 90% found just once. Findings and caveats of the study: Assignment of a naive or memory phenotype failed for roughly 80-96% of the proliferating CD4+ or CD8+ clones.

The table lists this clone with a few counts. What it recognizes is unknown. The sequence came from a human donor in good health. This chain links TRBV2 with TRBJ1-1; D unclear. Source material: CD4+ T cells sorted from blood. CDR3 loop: CASMPPASPEAFF. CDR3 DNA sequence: TGTGCCAGCATGCCCCCGGCCTCTCCCGAAGCTTTCTTT.